Below, 7 T cell receptor beta chains from the same sample are listed, as sequenced in a study of blood T cell repertoires in COVID-19. The data were produced by immunoSEQ multiplex PCR, yet TCRdb's version contains in-frame clones alone and is incomplete. The sample comprises about 230,000 clones, 80% to 90% of which are singletons, and roughly 18% rests with the top ten. Sequenced input: peripheral blood. The receptors derive from a woman over 75 with active or convalescent COVID-19.

The rearrangement links TRBV3-1 (or the pseudogene TRBV3-2) to TRBJ2-7, with a weak D call TRBD2 (6 bases). The V and J ends lost 2 bases and 6 bases respectively, with 26 bases between them. Germline V gene sequence: CDR1 LGHDT, CDR2 YNNKEL (reference sequence). This CDR3 region has 18 residues. The CDR3 nucleotides read TGTGCCAGCAGCCAAAACGTTCACCGGGAGAAAGCTAGGTCCGAGCAGTACTTC. It is translated as CASSQNVHREKARSEQYF.

This chain uses TRBV5-4 with TRBJ1-1, with a possible D match to TRBD1 (6 bases). CDR1 and CDR2 (germline): SGHNT, YYREEE (reference sequence). This CDR3 spans 14 amino acids. V lost 5 bases to trimming and J lost 5 bases, with 16 bases between them. The CDR3 DNA is TGTGCCAGCAGTTTACAGGGTCTGAGGACTGAAGCTTTCTTT. It is translated as CASSLQGLRTEAFF. The full variable domain, completed using reference TRBV5-4 and TRBJ1-1, is ETGVTQSPTHLIKTRGQQVTLRCSSQSGHNTVSWYQQALGQGPQFIFQYYREEENGRGNFPPRFSGLQFPNYSSELNVNALELDDSALYLCASSLQGLRTEAFFGQGTRLTVV.

The chain joins TRBV21-1 to TRBJ2-3; TRBD1, as called in the table, went unchecked against the DNA. TRBV21-1 is assigned pseudogene status. This CDR3 is built from 16 residues. This CDR3 is CASSKVGVPYTDTQYF. CDR3 sequence (DNA): TGTGCCAGCAGCAAAGTAGGGGTACCTTACACAGATACGCAGTATTTT.

V is TRBV7-2 and J is TRBJ1-1; TRBD1 matches 7 bases. CDR3 size: 15 residues. In germline, CDR1 is SGHTA, CDR2 FQGNSA. J lost 3 bases, V lost 1 base, and 5 bases had no gene match. CDR3 nucleotide sequence: TGTGCCAGCAGCTTAGGTCCGGGACAGTACACTGAAGCTTTCTTT. Protein: CASSLGPGQYTEAFF.

The chain employs TRBV15 and TRBJ2-5; TRBD2 might be the D (5 bases). CDR1 and CDR2 (germline): LNHNV, YYDKDF (reference sequence). The CDR3 runs 12 residues. The V gene lost 9 bases and the J gene lost 1 base, with 9 bases spanning the gap. CDR3 sequence reads: CATLGLQETQYF. The CDR3 DNA follows: TGTGCCACTCTAGGACTCCAAGAGACCCAGTACTTC.

This clone came up a few times. The CDR3 DNA sequence: TGTGCCAGCAGCTTGGAGGGGGCGAGGGAAAAACTGTTTTTT. It translates to CASSLEGAREKLFF. This chain joins TRBV5-4 and TRBJ1-4; TRBD1 matches 7 bases. The CDR3 contains 14 residues. Germline V gene data show CDR1 as SGHNT and CDR2 as YYREEE (reference sequence). V shed 0 bases, J shed 8 bases, and the junction held 4 bases outside the gene matches.

The chain recombines TRBV5-6 with TRBJ2-3, with 7 bases identical to TRBD1. Germline-derived CDR1 and CDR2 are SGHDT and YYEEEE. The CDR3 totals 18 residues. V was pared by 0 bases and J by 0 bases, with 10 bases of the junction left unmatched. The chain's CDR3 is CASSLVRRTGLSTDTQYF. The DNA of the CDR3 is TGTGCCAGCAGCTTGGTACGACGGACAGGCCTTAGCACAGATACGCAGTATTTT.